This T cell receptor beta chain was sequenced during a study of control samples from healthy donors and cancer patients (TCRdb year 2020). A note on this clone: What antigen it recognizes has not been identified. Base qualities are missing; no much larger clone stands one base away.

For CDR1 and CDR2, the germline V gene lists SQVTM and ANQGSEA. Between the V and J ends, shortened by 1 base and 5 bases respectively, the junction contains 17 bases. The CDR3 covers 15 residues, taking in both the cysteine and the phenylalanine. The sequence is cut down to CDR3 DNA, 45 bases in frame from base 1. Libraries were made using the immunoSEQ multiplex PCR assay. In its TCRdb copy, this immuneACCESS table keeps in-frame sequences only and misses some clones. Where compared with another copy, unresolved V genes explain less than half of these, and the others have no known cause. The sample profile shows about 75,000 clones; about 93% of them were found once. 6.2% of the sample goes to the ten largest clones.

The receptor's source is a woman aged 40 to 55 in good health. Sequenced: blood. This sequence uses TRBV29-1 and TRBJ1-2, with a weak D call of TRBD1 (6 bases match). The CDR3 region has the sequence CSVEGKGGAWYGYTF. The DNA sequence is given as TGCAGCGTTGAAGGCAAGGGGGGGGCCTGGTATGGCTACACCTTC.